This T cell receptor beta chain was captured in a study of control samples from healthy donors and cancer patients. The CDR3 runs to 16 residues. Germline V gene sequence: CDR1 MDHEN, CDR2 SYDVKM. Trimming removed 6 bases from V and 0 bases from J; junction bases left unmatched: 7. Assay used: immunoSEQ multiplex PCR; TCRdb lists only in-frame clones, some missing. The table records about 180,000 clones, 90% to 95% of them present only once. The sequence was collected from a man younger than 45 in good health. The sequencing sample was made of blood. This chain joins TRBV28 and TRBJ2-2, with 7 bases aligning to TRBD2. For the CDR3, the DNA is TGTGCCAGCAGCTGGAGCGGGACCGCGAACACCGGGGAGCTGTTTTTT. Its translation: CASSWSGTANTGELFF.